This is a list of T cell receptor beta chains from one sample in a study of blood T cell repertoires in COVID-19. The assay was immunoSEQ multiplex PCR, and TCRdb's table has in-frame clones only and misses some. The repertoire holds about 410,000 clones, 90% seen once, with more than 0.55% in the top ten. The specimen was PBMCs or T cells enriched from blood (not recorded which). The origin of the receptors is a man aged 18-30 years who had recovered from COVID-19. The CDR3 runs from the conserved cysteine through the conserved F or W. The D gene is left open where the match is weak. For some rows the clone size is stated as once, few or many, or as a class when expanded; others skip it.

CDR3aa: CASSEGSSGTAYGYTF
CDR3nt: TGTGCCAGCAGTGAGGGGAGTTCCGGGACAGCATATGGCTACACCTTC
v_gene: TRBV25-1
d_gene: TRBD1
abundance: once
j_gene: TRBJ1-2

CDR3aa: CASSQGSVQGNQPQHF
CDR3nt: TGTGCCAGCAGCCAGGGCTCGGTACAAGGCAATCAGCCCCAGCATTTT
v_gene: TRBV3-1/TRBV3-2
d_gene: NA
abundance: NA
j_gene: TRBJ1-5

CDR3aa: CASSTTGNTEAFF
CDR3nt: TGTGCCAGCAGTACTACAGGTAACACTGAAGCTTTCTTT
v_gene: TRBV2
d_gene: NA
abundance: NA
j_gene: TRBJ1-1

CDR3aa: CAWSSQGGWQFF
CDR3nt: TGTGCCTGGAGTTCTCAGGGGGGCTGGCAGTTCTTC
v_gene: TRBV30
d_gene: NA
abundance: NA
j_gene: TRBJ2-1

CDR3aa: CASSSQLEETQYF
CDR3nt: TGTGCCAGCAGCTCTCAGCTAGAAGAGACCCAGTACTTC
v_gene: TRBV7-9
d_gene: NA
abundance: NA
j_gene: TRBJ2-5

CDR3aa: CASSPSGYGYTF
CDR3nt: TGTGCCAGCAGCCCGTCAGGGTATGGCTACACCTTC
v_gene: TRBV11-2
d_gene: NA
abundance: NA
j_gene: TRBJ1-2

CDR3aa: CASSDSGTGLDGYTF
CDR3nt: TGTGCCAGCAGTGACTCGGGGACAGGGTTAGATGGCTACACCTTC
v_gene: TRBV6-4
d_gene: TRBD1
abundance: NA
j_gene: TRBJ1-2

CDR3aa: CASSRQGATGELFF
CDR3nt: TGTGCCAGCAGCCGACAGGGGGCGACCGGGGAGCTGTTTTTT
v_gene: TRBV3-1/TRBV3-2
d_gene: TRBD1
abundance: few
j_gene: TRBJ2-2

CDR3aa: CASSQPGLAAYNEQFF
CDR3nt: TGTGCCAGTAGTCAACCGGGACTAGCGGCTTACAATGAGCAGTTCTTC
v_gene: TRBV19
d_gene: TRBD2
abundance: NA
j_gene: TRBJ2-1

CDR3aa: CASRGQALFQPQHF
CDR3nt: TGTGCCAGCAGAGGACAGGCCCTCTTTCAGCCCCAGCATTTT
v_gene: TRBV2
d_gene: TRBD1
abundance: NA
j_gene: TRBJ1-5

CDR3aa: CASTRSPNYGYTF
CDR3nt: TGTGCCTCAACCCGGTCCCCCAACTATGGCTACACCTTC
v_gene: TRBV10-3
d_gene: NA
abundance: NA
j_gene: TRBJ1-2

CDR3aa: CATSRGAGQGGSGNTIYF
CDR3nt: TGTGCCACCAGCAGAGGGGCCGGACAGGGAGGTTCGGGAAACACCATATATTTT
v_gene: TRBV15
d_gene: TRBD1
abundance: NA
j_gene: TRBJ1-3

CDR3aa: CASSPPGQDSYEQYF
CDR3nt: TGCGCCAGCAGCCCTCCGGGACAAGACTCCTACGAGCAGTACTTC
v_gene: TRBV4-1
d_gene: NA
abundance: once
j_gene: TRBJ2-7

CDR3aa: CASSGRDRGAFKGYTF
CDR3nt: TGTGCCAGCAGTGGGCGGGACAGGGGGGCTTTTAAGGGCTACACCTTC
v_gene: TRBV25-1
d_gene: TRBD1
abundance: NA
j_gene: TRBJ1-2

CDR3aa: CASSDGTAQGYSPLHF
CDR3nt: TGCGCCAGCAGTGACGGGACAGCCCAGGGCTATTCACCCCTCCACTTT
v_gene: TRBV10-2
d_gene: TRBD1
abundance: NA
j_gene: TRBJ1-6

CDR3aa: CASSLDGATNEKLFF
CDR3nt: TGCGCCAGCAGCTTGGACGGTGCAACTAATGAAAAACTGTTTTTT
v_gene: TRBV5-1
d_gene: NA
abundance: once
j_gene: TRBJ1-4

CDR3aa: CASSPIGTGNTEAFF
CDR3nt: TGTGCCAGTAGTCCGATAGGAACAGGGAACACTGAAGCTTTCTTT
v_gene: TRBV19
d_gene: NA
abundance: NA
j_gene: TRBJ1-1

CDR3aa: CATSAPREGNYGYTF
CDR3nt: TGTGCCACCAGTGCCCCCCGGGAGGGCAACTATGGCTACACCTTC
v_gene: TRBV24-1
d_gene: NA
abundance: NA
j_gene: TRBJ1-2

CDR3aa: CASSYSFPGGPSGELFF
CDR3nt: TGTGCCAGCAGTTACTCGTTTCCGGGAGGGCCCTCCGGGGAGCTGTTTTTT
v_gene: TRBV6-2/TRBV6-3
d_gene: TRBD2
abundance: NA
j_gene: TRBJ2-2

CDR3aa: CASSQVQKITTSTDTQYF
CDR3nt: TGCGCCAGCAGCCAAGTACAGAAGATTACCACTAGCACAGATACGCAGTATTTT
v_gene: TRBV4-1
d_gene: NA
abundance: NA
j_gene: TRBJ2-3

CDR3aa: CASSLQGNSPLHF
CDR3nt: TGTGCCAGCAGTTTACAGGGAAATTCACCCCTCCACTTT
v_gene: TRBV12-3/TRBV12-4
d_gene: NA
abundance: NA
j_gene: TRBJ1-6

CDR3aa: CASSALGGSGNTIYF
CDR3nt: TGTGCCAGCAGTGCCCTAGGGGGCTCGGGAAACACCATATATTTT
v_gene: TRBV27
d_gene: TRBD1
abundance: NA
j_gene: TRBJ1-3

CDR3aa: CASSPPGQSYGYTF
CDR3nt: TGTGCCAGCAGCCCACCGGGACAGAGCTATGGCTACACCTTC
v_gene: TRBV5-5
d_gene: TRBD1
abundance: NA
j_gene: TRBJ1-2

CDR3aa: CASSLEPHGTYEQYF
CDR3nt: TGCGCCAGCAGCTTGGAGCCGCACGGTACCTACGAGCAGTACTTC
v_gene: TRBV5-1
d_gene: NA
abundance: NA
j_gene: TRBJ2-7

CDR3aa: CASSKLRDRGPGQPQHF
CDR3nt: TGTGCCAGCAGTAAACTCAGGGACAGGGGGCCGGGACAGCCCCAGCATTTT
v_gene: TRBV28
d_gene: TRBD1
abundance: NA
j_gene: TRBJ1-5

CDR3aa: CAILGSAETQYF
CDR3nt: TGTGCCATACTAGGGAGCGCCGAGACCCAGTACTTC
v_gene: TRBV6-5
d_gene: NA
abundance: NA
j_gene: TRBJ2-5

CDR3aa: CASWPHQGSREKLFF
CDR3nt: TGTGCCAGCTGGCCCCATCAGGGGTCGAGAGAAAAACTGTTTTTT
v_gene: TRBV16
d_gene: NA
abundance: NA
j_gene: TRBJ1-4

CDR3aa: CASSIIGDSIRMNTEAFF
CDR3nt: TGTGCCAGCAGCATCATAGGGGACAGCATCCGCATGAACACTGAAGCTTTCTTT
v_gene: TRBV7-9
d_gene: TRBD1
abundance: NA
j_gene: TRBJ1-1

CDR3aa: CASSISGGGKVGAEAFF
CDR3nt: TGTGCCAGTAGTATTTCGGGGGGCGGGAAGGTCGGCGCTGAAGCTTTCTTT
v_gene: TRBV19
d_gene: NA
abundance: NA
j_gene: TRBJ1-1

CDR3aa: CASSQDRTGFDEQYF
CDR3nt: TGTGCCAGCAGCCAAGATCGGACAGGGTTTGACGAGCAGTACTTC
v_gene: TRBV4-2
d_gene: TRBD1
abundance: few
j_gene: TRBJ2-7

CDR3aa: CASSQDSGYGNTIYF
CDR3nt: TGCGCCAGCAGCCAAGACTCAGGGTATGGAAACACCATATATTTT
v_gene: TRBV4-1
d_gene: NA
abundance: NA
j_gene: TRBJ1-3

CDR3aa: CASSLNRGVSPLHF
CDR3nt: TGTGCCAGCAGTTTAAACAGGGGAGTTTCACCCCTCCACTTT
v_gene: TRBV27
d_gene: TRBD1
abundance: many
j_gene: TRBJ1-6

CDR3aa: CAIRTGTGGTGELFF
CDR3nt: TGTGCCATCAGAACCGGGACAGGGGGGACCGGGGAGCTGTTTTTT
v_gene: TRBV10-3
d_gene: TRBD1
abundance: NA
j_gene: TRBJ2-2

CDR3aa: CASSTGDRNTIYF
CDR3nt: TGTGCCAGTAGTACGGGAGACCGAAACACCATATATTTT
v_gene: TRBV19
d_gene: NA
abundance: NA
j_gene: TRBJ1-3

CDR3aa: CASSWGQGRNSPLHF
CDR3nt: TGTGCCAGCAGCTGGGGACAGGGACGGAATTCACCCCTCCACTTT
v_gene: TRBV5-4
d_gene: TRBD1
abundance: NA
j_gene: TRBJ1-6

CDR3aa: CASSLGTGTPGANVLTF
CDR3nt: TGTGCCAGCAGCTTGGGGACAGGGACCCCTGGGGCCAACGTCCTGACTTTC
v_gene: TRBV7-3
d_gene: TRBD1
abundance: NA
j_gene: TRBJ2-6

CDR3aa: CASRPSTSGLQETQYF
CDR3nt: TGTGCCAGCAGGCCTTCCACTAGCGGTCTCCAAGAGACCCAGTACTTC
v_gene: TRBV5-4
d_gene: TRBD2
abundance: NA
j_gene: TRBJ2-5

CDR3aa: CASSLSGDLHF
CDR3nt: TGCGCCAGCAGCTTGTCCGGGGACCTCCACTTT
v_gene: TRBV5-1
d_gene: NA
abundance: NA
j_gene: TRBJ1-6

CDR3aa: CASSEPRTHSGNTIYF
CDR3nt: TGTGCCAGCAGTGAACCAAGGACACACTCTGGAAACACCATATATTTT
v_gene: TRBV2
d_gene: NA
abundance: NA
j_gene: TRBJ1-3

CDR3aa: CASSRNSRQETQYF
CDR3nt: TGTGCCAGCAGCCGCAACAGTAGACAAGAGACCCAGTACTTC
v_gene: TRBV11-3
d_gene: NA
abundance: NA
j_gene: TRBJ2-5

CDR3aa: CASSQERQLTDTQYF
CDR3nt: TGTGCCAGCAGCCAAGAGCGGCAACTCACAGATACGCAGTATTTT
v_gene: TRBV3-1/TRBV3-2
d_gene: NA
abundance: NA
j_gene: TRBJ2-3

CDR3aa: CASSEALQGGSPLHF
CDR3nt: TGTGCCAGCAGTGAAGCGCTACAGGGGGGCTCACCCCTCCACTTT
v_gene: TRBV2
d_gene: TRBD1
abundance: NA
j_gene: TRBJ1-6

CDR3aa: CASSQIRTAGGYTF
CDR3nt: TGTGCCAGCAGTCAAATCCGGACCGCGGGTGGCTACACCTTC
v_gene: TRBV3-1/TRBV3-2
d_gene: NA
abundance: NA
j_gene: TRBJ1-2

CDR3aa: CASSPPLGQGGSQPQHF
CDR3nt: TGTGCCAGCAGTCCCCCCCTAGGTCAGGGCGGAAGTCAGCCCCAGCATTTT
v_gene: TRBV28
d_gene: NA
abundance: NA
j_gene: TRBJ1-5

CDR3aa: CASSHELAGGQDTQYF
CDR3nt: TGTGCCAGCTCACATGAGCTAGCGGGGGGGCAAGATACGCAGTATTTT
v_gene: TRBV18
d_gene: TRBD2
abundance: NA
j_gene: TRBJ2-3

CDR3aa: CASERSSGNTIYF
CDR3nt: TGTGCCAGCGAGCGATCCTCTGGAAACACCATATATTTT
v_gene: TRBV11-2
d_gene: NA
abundance: NA
j_gene: TRBJ1-3

CDR3aa: CASSSRITGTAEAFF
CDR3nt: TGTGCCAGCAGCTCCCGTATTACAGGGACCGCTGAAGCTTTCTTT
v_gene: TRBV5-4
d_gene: NA
abundance: NA
j_gene: TRBJ1-1

CDR3aa: CASSPLFRQGFDEQYF
CDR3nt: TGCGCCAGCAGCCCCCTCTTCCGACAGGGGTTCGACGAGCAGTACTTC
v_gene: TRBV4-1
d_gene: TRBD1
abundance: NA
j_gene: TRBJ2-7